The present TCR beta chain was sequenced within a study of blood T cell repertoires in COVID-19. This table comes from immunoSEQ multiplex PCR, and its TCRdb copy is limited to in-frame clones, with some not included. The sample shows 90,000 or so clones, approximately 83% of them seen only once. Trimming stripped 4 bases from V and 4 bases from J, with 8 bases between. CDR1 and CDR2 from the germline V gene are SGHDN and FVKESK. The CDR3 is 13 residues long. The chain combines TRBV14 with TRBJ1-3; D is possibly TRBD1 (6 bases). The source material was peripheral blood. This receptor was taken from a man aged 55 to 70 with acute or convalescent COVID-19. The CDR3, as DNA: TGTGCCAGCAGCCGGGGGCTCGGAAACACCATATATTTT. Its protein is CASSRGLGNTIYF.